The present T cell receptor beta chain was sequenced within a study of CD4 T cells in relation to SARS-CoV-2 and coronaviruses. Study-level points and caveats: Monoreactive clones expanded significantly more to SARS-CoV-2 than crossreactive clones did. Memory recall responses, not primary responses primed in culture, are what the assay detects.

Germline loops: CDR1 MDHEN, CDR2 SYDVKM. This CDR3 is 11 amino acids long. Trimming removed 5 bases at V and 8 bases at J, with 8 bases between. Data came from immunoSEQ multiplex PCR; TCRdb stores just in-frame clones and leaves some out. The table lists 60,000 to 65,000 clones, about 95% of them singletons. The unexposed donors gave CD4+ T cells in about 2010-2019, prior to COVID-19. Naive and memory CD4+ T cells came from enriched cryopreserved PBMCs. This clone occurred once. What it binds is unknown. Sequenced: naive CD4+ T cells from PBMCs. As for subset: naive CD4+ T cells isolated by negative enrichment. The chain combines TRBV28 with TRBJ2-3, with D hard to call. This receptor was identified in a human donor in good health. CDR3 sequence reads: CASSLQVTQYF. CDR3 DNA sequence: TGTGCCAGCAGTCTCCAAGTTACGCAGTATTTT.